This passage covers 26 T cell receptor beta chains from one sample sequenced in a study of Graves' ophthalmopathy and Graves' hyperthyroidism. Transcripts of RNA were the source for amplifying TCR beta CDR3 regions. An opening RT-PCR round employed HTBI primers and preceded a second-round multiplex PCR. TCRdb reanalysed the multiplex PCR reads using MiXCR and keeps one entry per CDR3 protein. Of 500,000 to 700,000 distinct CDR3 sequences listed, about 20% are singletons. What was sequenced was peripheral blood. The origin of the receptors is a woman aged 18-29 years with stable Graves' hyperthyroidism. Some clones in this sample may be carry-over from other donors' samples.

This clonotype was observed a handful of times. The genes are TRBV13 and TRBJ2-3; 9 bases match TRBD1. The CDR3 consists of 15 residues. Germline V gene lookup returns CDR1 PRHDT and CDR2 FYEKMQ (reference sequence). With 5 bases clipped from V and 2 bases from J, the junction kept 5 bases outside the gene matches. The CDR3 region has the DNA TGTGCCAGCAGCGGACGGGACAGGGACACAGATACGCAGTATTTT. It codes for CASSGRDRDTDTQYF.

The chain couples TRBV11-2 to TRBJ2-5; the D is unclear. V shed 5 bases and J shed 7 bases, with 17 bases lying between them. This CDR3 spans 14 amino acids. Germline V gene sequence: CDR1 SGHAT, CDR2 FQNNGV. The CDR3 sequence is CASSPPQRHGTQYF. The CDR3 DNA reads as TGTGCCAGCAGCCCCCCCCAGAGGCACGGGACCCAGTACTTC.

This clonotype was seen a few times. The J gene is TRBJ2-7, the V gene TRBV5-1, with 7 bases matching TRBD2. The CDR3 has 17 amino acids. Germline CDR1 SGHRS, CDR2 YFSETQ. V was clipped by 0 bases and J by 1 base; unmatched bases: 10. CDR3 region: CASSLGAGPGGSYEQYF. The CDR3 nucleotides are TGCGCCAGCAGCTTGGGGGCAGGGCCCGGGGGGTCCTACGAGCAGTACTTC.

This clonotype occurred a few times. The gene calls are TRBV11-1 and TRBJ2-7, with D possibly being TRBD1 (6 bases). Germline V gene data show CDR1 as SGHAT and CDR2 as FQDESV (reference sequence). The V and J ends lost 0 bases and 2 bases respectively, with 17 bases between them. The CDR3 totals 17 residues. The CDR3 DNA reads TGTGCCAGCAGCTTAGCTCCGGGACAAAAGGGTACCTACGAGCAGTACTTC. As protein: CASSLAPGQKGTYEQYF.

The sample holds many counts of this clonotype. The chain combines TRBV7-8 with TRBJ2-5, with D unresolved. V shed 1 base and J shed 5 bases, with 8 bases lying between them. Germline-derived CDR1 and CDR2 are SGHVS and FQNEAQ. The length of the CDR3 is 13 residues. DNA for the CDR3: TGTGCCAGCAGCTTAGGGGTCTCTGAGACCCAGTACTTC. Protein sequence: CASSLGVSETQYF.

This clonotype has a handful of counts. The J gene is TRBJ2-4, the V gene TRBV6-1, with D unresolved. The germline V gene has CDR1 MNHNS and CDR2 SASEGT. The CDR3 covers 15 residues. V lost 4 bases to trimming and J lost 2 bases, with 12 bases between them. The CDR3 sequence: CASSATNWSKNIQYF. The CDR3 DNA follows: TGTGCCAGCAGTGCAACCAATTGGTCCAAAAACATTCAGTACTTC.

This clonotype was seen ten or more times. The V call is TRBV28, the J call TRBJ2-7; maybe TRBD1 (6 bases). The germline V gene encodes CDR1 MDHEN and CDR2 SYDVKM. This CDR3 is built from 15 residues. V lost 3 bases to trimming and J lost 4 bases, with 16 bases between them. Here the CDR3 reads CASSFTSQGLYEQYF. CDR3 in DNA: TGTGCCAGCAGTTTTACTAGTCAGGGGCTATACGAGCAGTACTTC. Full variable domain (remainder filled in from reference TRBV28 and TRBJ2-7): DVKVTQSSRYLVKRTGEKVFLECVQDMDHENMFWYRQDPGLGLRLIYFSYDVKMKEKGDIPEGYSVSREKKERFSLILESASTNQTSMYLCASSFTSQGLYEQYFGPGTRLTVT.

This clonotype was seen many times. The V call is TRBV28, the J call TRBJ2-7; D is ambiguous. Germline assignment: CDR1 MDHEN and CDR2 SYDVKM. This CDR3 region has 15 residues. V was clipped by 9 bases and J by 2 bases, with 20 bases between them. DNA for the CDR3: TGTGCCAGTCTTTCCGACGGACGAACCCCCTACGAGCAGTACTTC. Its protein product is CASLSDGRTPYEQYF.

This clonotype has ten or more counts. The chain carries TRBV12-3 or TRBV12-4 and TRBJ2-7; TRBD1 aligns across 9 bases. After removal of 0 bases from V and 4 bases from J, the junction contained 4 bases not matched to a gene. This CDR3 has 15 amino acids. The DNA of the CDR3 is TGTGCCAGCAGTTTAGCCGGGACAGGGAAATACGAGCAGTACTTC. Translated: CASSLAGTGKYEQYF.

In its sample, this clonotype was seen many times. This may come from a read error, since a much larger clone is one base off. The genes are TRBV6-4 and TRBJ1-2; D is possibly TRBD1 (6 bases). The germline gives CDR1 MRHNA, CDR2 SNTAGT. The CDR3 runs to 15 residues. The CDR3 loop is CTSSEGTPRYYGYTF. The CDR3 DNA follows: TGTACCAGCAGTGAAGGGACACCACGTTACTATGGCTACACCTTC.

The chain couples TRBV10-3 to TRBJ1-6; no definite D call. The CDR3 runs to 16 residues. Germline V lookup: CDR1 ENHRY, CDR2 SYGVKD. Trimming took 0 bases from V and 0 from J, leaving 6 bases between them. The CDR3 loop reads CAISESLSSYNSPLHF. CDR3 nucleotides: TGTGCCATCAGTGAGTCTTTGAGCTCCTATAATTCACCCCTCCACTTT.

The chain joins TRBV28 to TRBJ2-5, with TRBD2 matching over 8 bases. The CDR3 covers 16 residues. Per the germline V gene, CDR1 is MDHEN and CDR2 is SYDVKM. V was clipped by 4 bases and J by 3 bases; unmatched bases: 10. The CDR3: CASSSPAAGDEETQYF. CDR3 coding DNA: TGTGCCAGCAGTTCCCCGGCAGCGGGAGATGAAGAGACCCAGTACTTC.

For this clonotype: A read error may explain this, as a much larger clone is one base away. This rearrangement joins TRBV4-2 to TRBJ1-2; TRBD1 matches at 9 bases. The germline CDR1 and CDR2 sequences are LGHNA and YNFKEQ. This CDR3 contains 15 residues. Losses at the gene ends were 3 bases for V and 4 bases for J; bases not matched to a gene: 6. The DNA for the CDR3 is TGTGCCAGCAGCCAGGGGACAGGGTCGGGCTATGGCTACACCTTC. It codes for CASSQGTGSGYGYTF.

This clonotype was observed at least ten times. V and J are TRBV12-3 or TRBV12-4 and TRBJ2-5; tentatively, D is TRBD1 or TRBD2 (7 bases each). Between the trimmed V and J ends, which lost 8 bases and 4 bases, there was a span of 20 bases. This CDR3 is 15 amino acids long. CDR3 amino acids: CASGPVGGGGETQYF. The CDR3 region has the DNA TGTGCCAGCGGTCCGGTAGGGGGCGGGGGAGAGACCCAGTACTTC.

This clonotype was counted at least ten times. This chain joins TRBV7-2 and TRBJ2-2; D gene ambiguous. This CDR3 spans 14 amino acids. Trimming left V 3 bases short and J 2 bases short, with 7 bases between. CDR1 is SGHTA, CDR2 FQGNSA, per germline. The CDR3 here is CASSFLVNTGELFF. CDR3 coding DNA: TGTGCCAGCAGCTTCCTGGTTAACACCGGGGAGCTGTTTTTT.

This clonotype was seen many times. The chain recombines TRBV20-1 with TRBJ1-6; a weak D match, TRBD1 (6 bases). This CDR3 has 16 amino acids. Deletions cut 0 bases from V and 7 bases from J, with 16 bases between. Germline V lookup: CDR1 DFQATT, CDR2 SNEGSKA (reference sequence). Here the CDR3 DNA reads TGCAGTGCTAGAGATCCAGTAGACAGGTGGAATTCACCCCTCCACTTT. Its translation: CSARDPVDRWNSPLHF.

This clonotype was observed many times. This sequence joins TRBV12-3 or TRBV12-4 and TRBJ2-5, with TRBD2 matching 7 bases. This CDR3 comprises 14 residues. J was trimmed by 2 bases and V by 5 bases; bases with no gene match: 5. The CDR3 sequence: CASSGGVWQETQYF. CDR3 DNA: TGTGCCAGCAGTGGGGGGGTATGGCAAGAGACCCAGTACTTC.

The chain combines TRBV9 with TRBJ1-2; the D is unclear. Trimming stripped 0 bases from V and 3 bases from J, with 9 bases between. This CDR3 has 14 residues. Germline V gene sequence: CDR1 SGDLS, CDR2 YYNGEE. CDR3 nucleotides: TGTGCCAGCAGCGTAGGTCCCATGGACTATGGCTACACCTTC. This sequence encodes CASSVGPMDYGYTF.

The chain couples TRBV20-1 to TRBJ1-6; 7 bases are shared with TRBD1. This CDR3 is built from 16 residues. V shed 5 bases and J 4 bases; nucleotides not matched to a gene: 11. From germline, CDR1 is DFQATT and CDR2 SNEGSKA (reference sequence). CDR3 amino acids: CSAQWAGGQYNSPLHF. In nucleotides, the CDR3 is TGCAGTGCTCAGTGGGCAGGGGGGCAATATAATTCACCCCTCCACTTT.

The genes are TRBV29-1 and TRBJ1-1, with 9 nucleotides matching TRBD1. With 5 bases clipped from V and 1 base from J, the junction kept 8 bases outside the gene matches. From germline, CDR1 is SQVTM and CDR2 ANQGSEA. The CDR3 loop spans 15 amino acids. CDR3 sequence: CSVFPRGQGNTEAFF. CDR3 in DNA: TGCAGCGTTTTCCCTCGGGGACAGGGGAACACTGAAGCTTTCTTT. The full variable domain, in which reference TRBV29-1 and TRBJ1-1 provide the parts outside the CDR3, is SAVISQKPSRDICQRGTSLTIQCQVDSQVTMMFWYRQQPGQSLTLIATANQGSEATYESGFVIDKFPISRPNLTFSTLTVSNMSPEDSSIYLCSVFPRGQGNTEAFFGQGTRLTVV.

The CDR3: CASSLFLGGGADEQYF. The CDR3, as DNA: TGTGCCAGCAGTTTATTCCTTGGCGGGGGGGCCGACGAGCAGTACTTC. This sequence joins TRBV28 and TRBJ2-7; 9 bases align to TRBD2. The germline gives CDR1 MDHEN, CDR2 SYDVKM. With V trimmed by 1 base and J by 5 bases, 9 bases remained unmatched. The CDR3 runs to 16 residues.

This clonotype was seen repeatedly, ten times or more. The V call is TRBV2, the J call TRBJ1-1; D is undetermined. V shed 7 bases and J shed 0 bases, with 9 bases lying between them. This CDR3 region has 13 residues. From germline, CDR1 is SNHLY and CDR2 FYNNEI. CDR3 DNA: TGTGCCAGCACTGAGGACGTGAACACTGAAGCTTTCTTT. It is translated as CASTEDVNTEAFF. Complete variable domain (other parts from reference TRBV2 and TRBJ1-1): EPEVTQTPSHQVTQMGQEVILRCVPISNHLYFYWYRQILGQKVEFLVSFYNNEISEKSEIFDDQFSVERPDGSNFTLKIRSTKLEDSAMYFCASTEDVNTEAFFGQGTRLTVV.

Ten or more counts support this clonotype. The rearrangement joins TRBV7-9 to TRBJ1-5; a weak D match, TRBD1 (5 bases). The CDR3 runs 14 residues. Trimming shortened V by 3 bases and J by 9 bases, and 15 bases separated the two germline ends. Germline V gene lookup returns CDR1 SEHNR and CDR2 FQNEAQ (reference sequence). The CDR3 DNA sequence: TGTGCCAGCAGCTTTGGCAGGGACGTGGGGCCCCAGCATTTT. It specifies CASSFGRDVGPQHF.

This clonotype was observed a handful of times. This chain connects TRBV2 to TRBJ2-6, with 8 bases aligning to TRBD1. Germline CDR1 SNHLY, CDR2 FYNNEI. J lost 2 bases, V lost 3 bases, and 3 bases had no gene match. This CDR3 contains 16 residues. The CDR3 bases are TGTGCCAGCAGTGACCAGGGGGCGGCTGGGGCCAACGTCCTGACTTTC. Residues: CASSDQGAAGANVLTF.

This clonotype came up many times. V usage is TRBV10-1 and J usage is TRBJ2-7, with TRBD2 matching over 10 bases. J was trimmed by 4 bases and V by 3 bases; bases with no gene match: 6. The germline V gene encodes CDR1 WNHNN and CDR2 SYGVQD (reference sequence). The CDR3 covers 15 residues. CDR3 coding DNA: TGCGCCAGCAGTGAAGATAGCGGGAGGTGGTACGAGCAGTACTTC. It yields the protein CASSEDSGRWYEQYF.

This clonotype was found many times. V usage is TRBV12-3 or TRBV12-4 and J usage is TRBJ1-2, with D unclear. This CDR3 spans 13 amino acids. V was shortened by 2 bases and J by 3 bases, with 7 bases between the two germline ends. CDR3: CASSLTSDYGYTF. The CDR3 DNA reads TGTGCCAGCAGTTTAACCAGCGACTATGGCTACACCTTC.